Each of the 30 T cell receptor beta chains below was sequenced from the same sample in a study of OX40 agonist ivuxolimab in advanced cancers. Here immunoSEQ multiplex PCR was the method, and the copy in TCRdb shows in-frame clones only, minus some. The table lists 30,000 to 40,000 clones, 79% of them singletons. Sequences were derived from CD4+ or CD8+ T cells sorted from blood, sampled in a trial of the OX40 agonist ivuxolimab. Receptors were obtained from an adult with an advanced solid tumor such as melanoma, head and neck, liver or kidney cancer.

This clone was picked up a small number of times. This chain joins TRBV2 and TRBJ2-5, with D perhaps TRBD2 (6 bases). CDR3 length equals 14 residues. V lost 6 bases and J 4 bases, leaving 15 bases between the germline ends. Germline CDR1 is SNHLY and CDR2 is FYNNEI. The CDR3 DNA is TGTGCCAGCAGCGGAGGGGTGGCAGGAGAGACCCAGTACTTC. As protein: CASSGGVAGETQYF.

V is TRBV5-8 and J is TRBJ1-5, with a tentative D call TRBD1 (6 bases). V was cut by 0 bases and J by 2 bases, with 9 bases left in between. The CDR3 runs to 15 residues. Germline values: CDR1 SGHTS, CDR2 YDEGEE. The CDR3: CASSLAGHRNQPQHF. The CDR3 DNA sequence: TGTGCCAGCAGCTTGGCGGGACATCGCAATCAGCCCCAGCATTTT.

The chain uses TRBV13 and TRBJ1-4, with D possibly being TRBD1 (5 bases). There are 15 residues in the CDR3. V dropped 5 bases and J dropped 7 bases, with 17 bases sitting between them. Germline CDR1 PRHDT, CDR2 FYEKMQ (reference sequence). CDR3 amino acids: CASSPRTSGREKLFF. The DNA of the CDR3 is TGTGCCAGCAGCCCCCGGACTTCGGGGCGTGAAAAACTGTTTTTT.

This CDR3 reads CASSFRGQENTGELFF. The CDR3 DNA reads TGCGCCAGCAGCTTTAGAGGACAGGAGAACACCGGGGAGCTGTTTTTT. The rearrangement links TRBV5-1 to TRBJ2-2, with 7 bases identical to TRBD1. The CDR3 totals 16 residues. Losses at the gene ends were 2 bases for V and 1 base for J; bases not matched to a gene: 5. Germline assignment: CDR1 SGHRS and CDR2 YFSETQ.

The CDR3 region has the DNA TGTGCCAGCAGCGCCGGACAGGGCAAGAGGGGCAATCAGCCCCAGCATTTT. Translation gives CASSAGQGKRGNQPQHF. The V call is TRBV5-8, the J call TRBJ1-5; 8 bases are shared with TRBD1. Germline assignment: CDR1 SGHTS and CDR2 YDEGEE. The CDR3 is 17 amino acids. V trimming: 4 bases; J trimming: 2 bases; junction bases outside the gene matches: 11.

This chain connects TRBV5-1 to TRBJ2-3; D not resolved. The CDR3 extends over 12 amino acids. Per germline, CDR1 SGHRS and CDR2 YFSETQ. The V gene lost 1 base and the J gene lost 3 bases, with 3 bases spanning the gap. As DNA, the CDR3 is TGCGCCAGCAGCTTGACTACAGATACGCAGTATTTT. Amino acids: CASSLTTDTQYF.

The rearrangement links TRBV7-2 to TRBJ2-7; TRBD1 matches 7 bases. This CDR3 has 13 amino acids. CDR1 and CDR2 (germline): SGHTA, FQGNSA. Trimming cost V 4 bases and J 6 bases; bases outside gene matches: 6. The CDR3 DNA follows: TGTGCCAGCAGCTACCGGGACAGACTCGAGCAGTACTTC. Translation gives CASSYRDRLEQYF.

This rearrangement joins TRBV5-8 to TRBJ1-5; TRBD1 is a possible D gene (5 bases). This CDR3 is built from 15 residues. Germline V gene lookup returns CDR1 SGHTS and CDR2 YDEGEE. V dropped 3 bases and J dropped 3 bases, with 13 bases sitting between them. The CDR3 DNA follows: TGTGCCAGCAGCTCCCTCGACAGAGTCAATCAGCCCCAGCATTTT. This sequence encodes CASSSLDRVNQPQHF.

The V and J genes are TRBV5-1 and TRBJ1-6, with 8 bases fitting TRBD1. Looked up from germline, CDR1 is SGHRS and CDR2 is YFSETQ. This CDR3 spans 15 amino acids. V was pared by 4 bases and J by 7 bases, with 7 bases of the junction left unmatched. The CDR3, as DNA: TGCGCCAGCAGCCGTGGACAGGGAGGAAATTCACCCCTCCACTTT. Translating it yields CASSRGQGGNSPLHF.

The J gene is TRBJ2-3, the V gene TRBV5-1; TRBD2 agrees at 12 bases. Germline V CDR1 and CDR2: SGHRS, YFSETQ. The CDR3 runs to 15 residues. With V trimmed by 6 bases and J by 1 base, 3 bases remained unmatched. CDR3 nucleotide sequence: TGCGCCAGCACGACTAGCGGGAGAGGCACAGATACGCAGTATTTT. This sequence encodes CASTTSGRGTDTQYF.

The DNA of the CDR3 is TGTGCCACCAGCGAAGGGGGGGCCGAGACCCAGTACTTC. Translating gives CATSEGGAETQYF. This chain links TRBV15 with TRBJ2-5; TRBD2 might be the D (7 bases). This CDR3 is 13 amino acids long. Trimming cost V 5 bases and J 5 bases, with 12 bases left between them. Germline V gene lookup returns CDR1 LNHNV and CDR2 YYDKDF (reference sequence).

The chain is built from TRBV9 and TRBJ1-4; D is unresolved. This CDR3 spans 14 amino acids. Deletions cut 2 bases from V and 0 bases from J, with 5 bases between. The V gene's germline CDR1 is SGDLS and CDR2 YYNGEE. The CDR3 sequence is CASSVGTTNEKLFF. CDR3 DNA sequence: TGTGCCAGCAGCGTTGGAACAACTAATGAAAAACTGTTTTTT.

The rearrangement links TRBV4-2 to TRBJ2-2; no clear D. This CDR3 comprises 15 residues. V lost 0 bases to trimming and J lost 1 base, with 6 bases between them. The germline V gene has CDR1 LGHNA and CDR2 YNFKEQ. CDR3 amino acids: CASSQDWLNTGELFF. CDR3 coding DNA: TGTGCCAGCAGCCAAGACTGGCTGAACACCGGGGAGCTGTTTTTT.

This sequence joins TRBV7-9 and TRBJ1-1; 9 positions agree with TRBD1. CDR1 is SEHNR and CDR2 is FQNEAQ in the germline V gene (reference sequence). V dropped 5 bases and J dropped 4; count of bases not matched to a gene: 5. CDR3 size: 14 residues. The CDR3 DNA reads TGTGCCAGCAGCCGACCGGACAGGGGCACTGAAGCTTTCTTT. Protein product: CASSRPDRGTEAFF.

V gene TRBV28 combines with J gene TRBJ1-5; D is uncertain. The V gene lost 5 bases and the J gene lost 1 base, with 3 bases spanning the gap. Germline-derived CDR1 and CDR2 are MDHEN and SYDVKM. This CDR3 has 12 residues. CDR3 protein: CASSESNQPQHF. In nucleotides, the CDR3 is TGTGCCAGCAGTGAAAGCAATCAGCCCCAGCATTTT. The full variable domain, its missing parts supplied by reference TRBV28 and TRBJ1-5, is DVKVTQSSRYLVKRTGEKVFLECVQDMDHENMFWYRQDPGLGLRLIYFSYDVKMKEKGDIPEGYSVSREKKERFSLILESASTNQTSMYLCASSESNQPQHFGDGTRLSIL.

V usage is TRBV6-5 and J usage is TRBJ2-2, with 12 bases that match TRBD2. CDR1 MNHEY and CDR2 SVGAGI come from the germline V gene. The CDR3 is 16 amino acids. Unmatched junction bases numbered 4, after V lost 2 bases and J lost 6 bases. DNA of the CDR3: TGTGCCAGCAGTTACAGGCCTAGCGGGAGGGCCGGGGAGCTGTTTTTT. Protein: CASSYRPSGRAGELFF.

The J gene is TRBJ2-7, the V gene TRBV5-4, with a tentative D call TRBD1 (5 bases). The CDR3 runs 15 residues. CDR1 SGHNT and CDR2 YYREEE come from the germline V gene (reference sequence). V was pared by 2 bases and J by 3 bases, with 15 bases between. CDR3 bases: TGTGCCAGCAGCTTAGCACCAGGACAAAACTACGAGCAGTACTTC. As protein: CASSLAPGQNYEQYF.

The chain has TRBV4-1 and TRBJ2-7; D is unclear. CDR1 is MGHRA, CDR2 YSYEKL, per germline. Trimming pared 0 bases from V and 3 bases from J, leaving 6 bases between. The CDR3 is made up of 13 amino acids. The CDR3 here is CASSQEIFYEQYF. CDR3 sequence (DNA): TGCGCCAGCAGCCAAGAAATATTCTACGAGCAGTACTTC.

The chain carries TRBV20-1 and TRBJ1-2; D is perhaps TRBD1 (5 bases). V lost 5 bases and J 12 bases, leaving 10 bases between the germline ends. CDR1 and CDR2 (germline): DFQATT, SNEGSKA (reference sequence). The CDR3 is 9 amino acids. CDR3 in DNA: TGCAGTGCTGGGACGGAAGACACCTTC. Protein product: CSAGTEDTF.

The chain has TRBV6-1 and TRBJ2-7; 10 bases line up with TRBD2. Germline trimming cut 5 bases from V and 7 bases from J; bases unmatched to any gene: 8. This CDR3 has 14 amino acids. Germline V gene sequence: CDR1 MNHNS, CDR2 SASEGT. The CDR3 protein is CASSPSGGAWEQYF. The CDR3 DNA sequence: TGTGCCAGCAGTCCGAGCGGGGGGGCTTGGGAGCAGTACTTC.

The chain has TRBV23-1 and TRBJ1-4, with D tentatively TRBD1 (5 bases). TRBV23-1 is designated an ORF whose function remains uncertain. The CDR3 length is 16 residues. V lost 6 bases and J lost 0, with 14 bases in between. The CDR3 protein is CASRTGASATNEKLFF. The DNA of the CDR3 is TGCGCCAGCAGGACCGGGGCGTCCGCAACTAATGAAAAACTGTTTTTT.

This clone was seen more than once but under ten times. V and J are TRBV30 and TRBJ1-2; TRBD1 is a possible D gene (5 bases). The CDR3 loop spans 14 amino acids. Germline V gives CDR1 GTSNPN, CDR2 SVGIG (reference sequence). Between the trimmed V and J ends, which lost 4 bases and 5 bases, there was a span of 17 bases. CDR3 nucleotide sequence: TGTGCCTGGACGGGGCAGGGACGACCTTATGGCTACACCTTC. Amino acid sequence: CAWTGQGRPYGYTF.

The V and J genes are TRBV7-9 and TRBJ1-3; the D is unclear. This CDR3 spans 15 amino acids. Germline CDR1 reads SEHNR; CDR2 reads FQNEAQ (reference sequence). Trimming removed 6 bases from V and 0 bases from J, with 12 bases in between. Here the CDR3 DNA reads TGTGCCAGCAGTCTTAGGGAGCACTCTGGAAACACCATATATTTT. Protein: CASSLREHSGNTIYF.

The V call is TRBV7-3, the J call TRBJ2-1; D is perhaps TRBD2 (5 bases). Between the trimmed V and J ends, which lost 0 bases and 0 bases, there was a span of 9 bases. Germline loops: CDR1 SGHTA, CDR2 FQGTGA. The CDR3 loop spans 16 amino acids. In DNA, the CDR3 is TGTGCCAGCAGCTTAACGGGAGTTAGCTCCTACAATGAGCAGTTCTTC. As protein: CASSLTGVSSYNEQFF. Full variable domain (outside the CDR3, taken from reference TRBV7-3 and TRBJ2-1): GAGVSQTPSNKVTEKGKYVELRCDPISGHTALYWYRQSLGQGPEFLIYFQGTGAADDSGLPNDRFFAVRPEGSVSTLKIQRTERGDSAVYLCASSLTGVSSYNEQFFGPGTRLTVL.

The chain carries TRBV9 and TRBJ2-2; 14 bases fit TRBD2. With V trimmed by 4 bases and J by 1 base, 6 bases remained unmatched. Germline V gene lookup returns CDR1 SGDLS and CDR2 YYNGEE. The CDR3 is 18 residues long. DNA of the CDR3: TGTGCCAGCAGCTCCCCGGGACTAGCGGGGGTGAACACCGGGGAGCTGTTTTTT. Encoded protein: CASSSPGLAGVNTGELFF.

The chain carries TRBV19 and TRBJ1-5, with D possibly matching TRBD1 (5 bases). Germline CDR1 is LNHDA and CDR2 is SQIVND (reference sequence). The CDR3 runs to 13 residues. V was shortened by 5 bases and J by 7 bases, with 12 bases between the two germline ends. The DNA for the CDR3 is TGTGCCAGTAGTCGGGGACGGGGACAGCCCCAGCATTTT. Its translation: CASSRGRGQPQHF.

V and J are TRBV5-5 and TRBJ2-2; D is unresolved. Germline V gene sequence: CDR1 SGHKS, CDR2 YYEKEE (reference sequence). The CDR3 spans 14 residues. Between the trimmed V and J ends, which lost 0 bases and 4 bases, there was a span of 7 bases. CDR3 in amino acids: CASSLAASTGELFF. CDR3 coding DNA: TGTGCCAGCAGCTTGGCGGCTTCCACCGGGGAGCTGTTTTTT.

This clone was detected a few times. The CDR3 coding sequence is TGTGCCAGCAGCCCCGGACAGGTCTCCTACGAGCAGTACTTC. Protein sequence: CASSPGQVSYEQYF. The rearrangement joins TRBV11-2 to TRBJ2-7; 7 nucleotides match TRBD1. CDR1 is SGHAT, CDR2 FQNNGV, per germline. Trimming took 5 bases from V and 0 from J; bases not matched to a gene: 4. This CDR3 region has 14 residues.

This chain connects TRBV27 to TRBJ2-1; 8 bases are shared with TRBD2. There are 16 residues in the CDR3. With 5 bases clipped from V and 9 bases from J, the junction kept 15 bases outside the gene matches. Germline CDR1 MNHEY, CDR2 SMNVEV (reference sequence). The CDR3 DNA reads TGTGCCAGCAGTCCCCCCCCTGGGACTAGGAAAAGTGAGCAGTTCTTC. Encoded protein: CASSPPPGTRKSEQFF.

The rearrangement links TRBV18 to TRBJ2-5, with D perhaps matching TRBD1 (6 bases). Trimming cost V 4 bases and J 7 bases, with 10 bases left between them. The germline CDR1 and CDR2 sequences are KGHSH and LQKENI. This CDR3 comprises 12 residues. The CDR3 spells CASSREQGTQYF. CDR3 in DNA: TGTGCCAGCTCACGGGAACAGGGGACCCAGTACTTC. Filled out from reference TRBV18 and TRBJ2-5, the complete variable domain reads NAGVMQNPRHLVRRRGQEARLRCSPMKGHSHVYWYRQLPEEGLKFMVYLQKENIIDESGMPKERFSAEFPKEGPSILRIQQVVRGDSAAYFCASSREQGTQYFGPGTRLLVL.